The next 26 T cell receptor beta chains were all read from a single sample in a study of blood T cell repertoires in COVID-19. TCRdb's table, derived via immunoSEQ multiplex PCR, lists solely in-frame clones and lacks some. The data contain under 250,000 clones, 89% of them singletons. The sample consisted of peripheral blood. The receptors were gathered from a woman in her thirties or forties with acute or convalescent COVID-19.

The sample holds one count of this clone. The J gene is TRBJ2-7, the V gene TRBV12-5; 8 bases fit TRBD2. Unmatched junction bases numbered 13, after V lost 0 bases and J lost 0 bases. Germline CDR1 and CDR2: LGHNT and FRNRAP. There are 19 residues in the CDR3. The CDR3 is CASGLVLGIGGGSSYEQYV. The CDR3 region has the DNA TGTGCTAGTGGTTTGGTACTGGGGATCGGCGGGGGGAGCTCCTACGAGCAGTACGTC.

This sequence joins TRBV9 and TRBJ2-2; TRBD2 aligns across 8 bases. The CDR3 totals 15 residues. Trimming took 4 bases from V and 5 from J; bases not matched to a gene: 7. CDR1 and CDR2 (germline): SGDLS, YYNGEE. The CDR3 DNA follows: TGTGCCAGCAGCTACGGACTAGCCGATACCGGGGAGCTGTTTTTT. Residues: CASSYGLADTGELFF. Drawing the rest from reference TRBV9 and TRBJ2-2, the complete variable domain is DSGVTQTPKHLITATGQRVTLRCSPRSGDLSVYWYQQSLDQGLQFLIQYYNGEERAKGNILERFSAQQFPDLHSELNLSSLELGDSALYFCASSYGLADTGELFFGEGSRLTVL.

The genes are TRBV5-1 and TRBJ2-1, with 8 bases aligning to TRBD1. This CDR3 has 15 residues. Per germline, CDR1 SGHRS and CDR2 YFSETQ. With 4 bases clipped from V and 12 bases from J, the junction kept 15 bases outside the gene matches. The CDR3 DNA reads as TGCGCCAGCAGCGCCGATCCCGGGACAGGCTTCGGGCAGTTCTTC. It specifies CASSADPGTGFGQFF.

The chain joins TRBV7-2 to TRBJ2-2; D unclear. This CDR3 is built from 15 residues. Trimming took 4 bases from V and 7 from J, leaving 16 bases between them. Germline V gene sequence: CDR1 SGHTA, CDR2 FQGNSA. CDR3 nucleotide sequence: TGTGCCAGCAGCTCATCAGCGAATCAACGCGGGGAGCTGTTTTTT. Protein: CASSSSANQRGELFF.

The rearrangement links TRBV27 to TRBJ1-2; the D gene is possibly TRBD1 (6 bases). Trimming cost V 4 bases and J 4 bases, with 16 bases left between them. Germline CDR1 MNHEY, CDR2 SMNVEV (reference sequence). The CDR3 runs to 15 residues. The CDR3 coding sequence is TGTGCCAGCAGTTCGGATCGCAGGGGTGTCTATGGCTACACCTTC. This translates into CASSSDRRGVYGYTF.

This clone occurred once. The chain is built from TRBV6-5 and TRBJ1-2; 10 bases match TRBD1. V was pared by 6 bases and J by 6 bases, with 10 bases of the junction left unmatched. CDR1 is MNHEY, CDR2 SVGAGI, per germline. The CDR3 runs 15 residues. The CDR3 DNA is TGTGCCAGCAGCCACCAGAGAGGACAGGGGGATGGCTACACCTTC. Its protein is CASSHQRGQGDGYTF.

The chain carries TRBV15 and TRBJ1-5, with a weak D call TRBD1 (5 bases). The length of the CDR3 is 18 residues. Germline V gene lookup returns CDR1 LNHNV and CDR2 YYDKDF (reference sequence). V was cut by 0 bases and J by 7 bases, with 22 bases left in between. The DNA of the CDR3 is TGTGCCACCAGCAGAGATCTTGTCCCGACAGTGGGATGGCAGCCCCAGCATTTT. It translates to CATSRDLVPTVGWQPQHF.

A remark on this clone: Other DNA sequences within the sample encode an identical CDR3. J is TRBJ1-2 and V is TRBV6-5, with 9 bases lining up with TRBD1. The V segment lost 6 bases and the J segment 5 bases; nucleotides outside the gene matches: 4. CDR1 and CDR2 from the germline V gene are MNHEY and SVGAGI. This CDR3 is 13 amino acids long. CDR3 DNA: TGTGCCAGCAGCCCCGACAGGGGGTATGGCTACACCTTC. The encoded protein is CASSPDRGYGYTF.

The CDR3: CASSIRGGYTF. As DNA, the CDR3 is TGTGCCAGCAGTATCAGGGGTGGCTACACCTTC. The chain is built from TRBV12-3 or TRBV12-4 and TRBJ1-2; maybe TRBD1 (6 bases). With 5 bases removed from V and 7 bases from J, the gap between germline ends came to 8 bases. The CDR3 length is 11 residues.

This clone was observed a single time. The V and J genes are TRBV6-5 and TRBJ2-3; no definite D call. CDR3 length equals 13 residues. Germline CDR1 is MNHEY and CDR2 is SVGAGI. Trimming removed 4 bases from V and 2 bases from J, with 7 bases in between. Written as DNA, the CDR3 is TGTGCCAGCAGTTTACACCACACAGATACGCAGTATTTT. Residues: CASSLHHTDTQYF.

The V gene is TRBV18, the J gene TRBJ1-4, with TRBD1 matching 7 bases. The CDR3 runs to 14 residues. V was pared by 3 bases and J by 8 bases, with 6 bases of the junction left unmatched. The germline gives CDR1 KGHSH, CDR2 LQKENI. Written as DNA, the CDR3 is TGTGCCAGCTCACCGATGACAGGGAGCGAAAAACTGTTTTTT. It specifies CASSPMTGSEKLFF.

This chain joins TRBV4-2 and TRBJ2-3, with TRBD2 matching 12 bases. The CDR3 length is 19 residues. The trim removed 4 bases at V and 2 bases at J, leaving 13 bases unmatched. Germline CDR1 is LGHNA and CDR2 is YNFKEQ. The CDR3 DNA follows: TGTGCCAGCAGCCCGCGACTTTTGCCTAGCGGGGGGGTCACAGATACGCAGTATTTT. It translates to CASSPRLLPSGGVTDTQYF.

In nucleotides, the CDR3 is TGTGCCAGCAGCTTACTTCACTCGAACTCTGGAAACACCATATATTTT. Amino acid sequence: CASSLLHSNSGNTIYF. The rearrangement joins TRBV11-1 to TRBJ1-3, with D unclear. Germline CDR1 and CDR2: SGHAT and FQDESV (reference sequence). The ends were cut back, 2 bases at V and 0 bases at J, with 11 bases in the middle. CDR3 length: 16 residues.

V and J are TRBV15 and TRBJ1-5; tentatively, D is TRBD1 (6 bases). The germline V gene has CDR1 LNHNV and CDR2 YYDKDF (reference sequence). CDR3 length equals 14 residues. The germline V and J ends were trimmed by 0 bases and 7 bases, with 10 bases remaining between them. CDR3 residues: CATSRDTGRQPQHF. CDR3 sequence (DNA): TGTGCCACCAGCAGAGATACAGGGCGACAGCCCCAGCATTTT. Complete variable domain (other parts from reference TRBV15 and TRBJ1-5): DAMVIQNPRYQVTQFGKPVTLSCSQTLNHNVMYWYQQKSSQAPKLLFHYYDKDFNNEADTPDNFQSRRPNTSFCFLDIRSPGLGDTAMYLCATSRDTGRQPQHFGDGTRLSIL.

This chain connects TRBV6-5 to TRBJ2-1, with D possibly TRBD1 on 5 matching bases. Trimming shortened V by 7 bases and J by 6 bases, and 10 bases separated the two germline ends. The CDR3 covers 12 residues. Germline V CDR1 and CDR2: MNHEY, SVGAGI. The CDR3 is CASIIDSNEQFF. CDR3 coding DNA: TGTGCCAGCATTATAGACAGCAATGAGCAGTTCTTC.

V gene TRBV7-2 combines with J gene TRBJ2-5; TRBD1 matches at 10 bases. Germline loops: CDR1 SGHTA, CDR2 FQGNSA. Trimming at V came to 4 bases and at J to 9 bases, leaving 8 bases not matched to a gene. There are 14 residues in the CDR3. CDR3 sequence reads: CASSWDRGLEAQYF. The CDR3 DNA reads TGTGCCAGCAGCTGGGACAGGGGCCTCGAGGCCCAGTACTTC.

CDR3 protein: CASSYSPLSEGTQYF. The CDR3 coding sequence is TGTGCCAGCAGTTACTCGCCGCTCTCTGAGGGGACCCAGTACTTC. The rearrangement uses TRBV6-5 and TRBJ2-5; D is perhaps TRBD2 (5 bases). CDR3 length: 15 residues. The V and J ends lost 0 bases and 7 bases respectively, with 15 bases between them. CDR1 MNHEY and CDR2 SVGAGI come from the germline V gene.

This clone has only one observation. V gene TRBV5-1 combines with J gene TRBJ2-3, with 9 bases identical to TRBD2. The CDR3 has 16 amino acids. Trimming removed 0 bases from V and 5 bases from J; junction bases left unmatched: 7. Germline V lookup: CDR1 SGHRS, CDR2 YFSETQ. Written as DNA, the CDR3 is TGCGCCAGCAGCTTGGGAGCGGGGGGCCTGGGAGATACGCAGTATTTT. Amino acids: CASSLGAGGLGDTQYF.

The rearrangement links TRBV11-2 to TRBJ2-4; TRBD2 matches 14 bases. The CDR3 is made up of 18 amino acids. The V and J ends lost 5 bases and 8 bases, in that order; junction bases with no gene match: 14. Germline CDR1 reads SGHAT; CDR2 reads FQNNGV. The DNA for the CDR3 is TGTGCCAGCAGCCTCGGACTAGCGGGGGGCGGAGGATCGGACATTCAGTACTTC. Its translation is CASSLGLAGGGGSDIQYF.

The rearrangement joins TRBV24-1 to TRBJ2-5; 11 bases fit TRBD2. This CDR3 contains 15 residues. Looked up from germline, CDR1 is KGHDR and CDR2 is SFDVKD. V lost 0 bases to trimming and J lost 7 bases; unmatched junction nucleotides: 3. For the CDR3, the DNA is TGTGCCACCAGTGATTTGCTAGCGGGGGGCATGACCCAGTACTTC. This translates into CATSDLLAGGMTQYF.

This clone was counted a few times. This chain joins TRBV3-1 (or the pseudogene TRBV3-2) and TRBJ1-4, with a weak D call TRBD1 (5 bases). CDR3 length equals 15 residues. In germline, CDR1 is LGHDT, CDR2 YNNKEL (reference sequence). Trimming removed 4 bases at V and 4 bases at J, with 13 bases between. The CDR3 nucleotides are TGTGCCAGCAGCCGCCGCGGGGCCTATAATGAAAAACTGTTTTTT. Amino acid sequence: CASSRRGAYNEKLFF.

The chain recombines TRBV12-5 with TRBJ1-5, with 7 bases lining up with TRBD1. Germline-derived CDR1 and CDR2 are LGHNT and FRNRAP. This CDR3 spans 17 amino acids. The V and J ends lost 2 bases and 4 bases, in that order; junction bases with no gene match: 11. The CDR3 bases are TGTGCTAGTGGTTTGACGACAACCGGGACAGCAAATCAGCCCCAGCATTTT. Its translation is CASGLTTTGTANQPQHF. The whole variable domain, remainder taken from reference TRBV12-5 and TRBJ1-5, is DARVTQTPRHKVTEMGQEVTMRCQPILGHNTVFWYRQTMMQGLELLAYFRNRAPLDDSGMPKDRFSAEMPDATLATLKIQPSEPRDSAVYFCASGLTTTGTANQPQHFGDGTRLSIL.

The CDR3 DNA reads as TGTGCCTGGAGTGCTCGTGTTTCACCCCTCCACTTT. Translated: CAWSARVSPLHF. V gene TRBV30 combines with J gene TRBJ1-6; no reliable D call. V shed 1 base and J shed 9 bases, with 7 bases lying between them. Germline V CDR1 and CDR2: GTSNPN, SVGIG (reference sequence). This CDR3 has 12 amino acids.

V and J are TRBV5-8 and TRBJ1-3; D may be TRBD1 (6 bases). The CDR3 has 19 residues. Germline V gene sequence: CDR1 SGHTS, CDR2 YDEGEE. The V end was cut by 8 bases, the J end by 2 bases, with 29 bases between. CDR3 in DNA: TGTGCCAGTGGTACGCCGGGACATAAATTGGTGAACCCTGGAAACACCATATATTTT. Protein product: CASGTPGHKLVNPGNTIYF.

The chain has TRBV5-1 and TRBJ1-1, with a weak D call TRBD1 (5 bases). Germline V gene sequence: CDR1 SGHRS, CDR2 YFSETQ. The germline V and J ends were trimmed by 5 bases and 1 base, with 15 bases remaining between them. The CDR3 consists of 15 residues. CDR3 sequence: CASRDPGRANTEAFF. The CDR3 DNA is TGCGCCAGCAGGGATCCAGGGCGAGCGAACACTGAAGCTTTCTTT.

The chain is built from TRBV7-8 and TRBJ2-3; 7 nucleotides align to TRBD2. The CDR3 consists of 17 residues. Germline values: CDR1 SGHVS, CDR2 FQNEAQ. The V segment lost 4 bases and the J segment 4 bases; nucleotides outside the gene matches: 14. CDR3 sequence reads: CASSSLYKRGSADTQYF. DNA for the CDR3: TGTGCCAGCAGCTCCCTGTATAAGCGGGGTTCCGCAGATACGCAGTATTTT.